The subject of this entry is one TCR beta chain. The authors' processing: Counts of nucleated cells, estimated from reference gene primer amplification, were obtained. Repertoires were generated with immunoSEQ multiplex PCR, while TCRdb's copy carries only in-frame clones and drops some. The V and J calls and clone size are taken from that table; D and trimming were inferred from the DNA. The sample holds fewer than 150,000 clones; about 88% are singletons and the top ten take around 3.4%. The entry originates in a study of blood T cell repertoires in COVID-19. In the study overall: There were acute and convalescent COVID-19 samples, and they came from the United States, Italy and Spain. PBMCs, B-cell-depleted T cells, or T cells were the source of the cDNA or gDNA that made up the material.

V lost 5 bases, J lost 3 bases, and 11 bases lay in between. The CDR3 has 13 residues. CDR1 and CDR2 from the germline V gene are SGHVS and FQNEAQ. Sequenced: peripheral blood. This receptor was taken from a middle-aged man with acute or convalescent COVID-19. This chain joins TRBV7-8 and TRBJ2-7; D may be TRBD1 (5 bases). The CDR3 is CASSRSRVYEQYF. The CDR3 DNA reads as TGTGCCAGCAGCAGGTCCAGGGTCTACGAGCAGTACTTC.